These 10 T cell receptor beta chains were all obtained from the same sample, sequenced in a study of early T cells in non-severe SARS-CoV-2 infection (TCRdb year 2021). The library was produced with 5' RACE. Reads for this sample came from a NextSeq 500. TCRdb reanalyzed the raw reads on its own, using fastp at Q25 for trimming and MiXCR for clone calling, and kept in-frame beta chains. For every CDR3 protein sequence, its rows merge into one entry that carries the most common genes and DNA. For this sample the table gives roughly 51,000 distinct CDR3 sequences, of which under 7.5% were detected only once. Clones ranked in the top ten supply 3.5% to 4% of the sample. Material for sequencing was whole blood. Receptors originate from an adult who was a healthcare worker with PCR-confirmed SARS-CoV-2 infection or an uninfected control (not recorded which).

The CDR3 DNA reads TGTGCCAGCAGCTTTACCTCCTCCTGGGGGACCGCTGAAGCTTTCTTT. This encodes CASSFTSSWGTAEAFF. The chain joins TRBV7-9 to TRBJ1-1; perhaps TRBD1 as D (5 bases). Trimming removed 3 bases from V and 6 bases from J, with 20 bases in between. CDR1 and CDR2 from the germline V gene are SEHNR and FQNEAQ (reference sequence). The CDR3 has 16 amino acids.

This clonotype showed up many times. CDR3 nucleotides: TGTGCCAGCAGCTTTGCCTATTATAATTCACCCCTCCACTTT. Protein product: CASSFAYYNSPLHF. J is TRBJ1-6 and V is TRBV7-9; D unresolved. This CDR3 comprises 14 residues. Germline-derived CDR1 and CDR2 are SEHNR and FQNEAQ (reference sequence). Trimming took 3 bases from V and 4 from J, leaving 7 bases between them.

This clonotype was seen repeatedly, ten times or more. The chain is built from TRBV30 and TRBJ2-6; D is undetermined. The ends were cut back, 1 base at V and 0 bases at J, with 13 bases in the middle. Per germline, CDR1 GTSNPN and CDR2 SVGIG (reference sequence). The CDR3 sequence is 17 residues long. The CDR3 nucleotides are TGTGCCTGGAGTGCGGTCATACAGCCCTCTGGGGCCAACGTCCTGACTTTC. It codes for CAWSAVIQPSGANVLTF.

Many counts were recorded for this clonotype. The V and J genes are TRBV3-1 and TRBJ2-7; D gene uncertain. With 3 bases removed from V and 0 bases from J, the gap between germline ends came to 6 bases. The CDR3 runs 13 residues. Germline CDR1 and CDR2: LGHDT and YNNKEL (reference sequence). CDR3 loop: CASSHHPSYEQYF. DNA for the CDR3: TGTGCCAGCAGCCACCATCCCTCCTACGAGCAGTACTTC.

In this sample, this clonotype turned up many times. The V gene is TRBV10-1, the J gene TRBJ2-7, with 10 bases lining up with TRBD1. Trimming at V came to 3 bases and at J to 2 bases, leaving 4 bases not matched to a gene. The CDR3 is made up of 15 amino acids. Germline V gene lookup returns CDR1 WNHNN and CDR2 SYGVQD (reference sequence). The CDR3 loop reads CASSDPGTGAYEQYF. The CDR3 nucleotides are TGCGCCAGCAGTGACCCCGGGACAGGGGCCTACGAGCAGTACTTC.

A few counts support this clonotype. This chain uses TRBV7-2 with TRBJ1-5, with D unclear. The germline CDR1 and CDR2 sequences are SGHTA and FQGNSA. V was pared by 1 base and J by 0 bases, with 7 bases between. The CDR3 has 15 amino acids. The CDR3 region has the DNA TGTGCCAGCAGCTTAGTTACGGATAGCAATCAGCCCCAGCATTTT. It is translated as CASSLVTDSNQPQHF.

This clonotype was counted at least ten times. J is TRBJ2-2 and V is TRBV5-1; 9 bases agree with TRBD2. This CDR3 spans 16 amino acids. Germline CDR1 reads SGHRS; CDR2 reads YFSETQ. The V gene end was trimmed by 3 bases and the J gene end by 4 bases; junction bases not matched to a gene: 7. As DNA, the CDR3 is TGCGCCAGCAGCTCTGTAGCGGGGGTCAGCACCGGGGAGCTGTTTTTT. Residues: CASSSVAGVSTGELFF.

This clonotype was observed many times. The chain combines TRBV19 with TRBJ1-1, with D hard to call. The CDR3 consists of 15 residues. The V end lost 0 bases, the J end lost 0 bases, and 8 bases lay between the germline ends. Germline lookup yields CDR1 LNHDA and CDR2 SQIVND (reference sequence). The CDR3 bases are TGTGCCAGTAGTATAGATCGGGGTATGAACACTGAAGCTTTCTTT. It yields the protein CASSIDRGMNTEAFF.

This clonotype came up many times. The rearrangement joins TRBV18 to TRBJ2-4, with D possibly being TRBD1 (6 bases). The CDR3 is made up of 16 amino acids. Germline assignment: CDR1 KGHSH and CDR2 LQKENI. Trimming left V 2 bases short and J 1 base short, with 12 bases between. Here the CDR3 reads CASSPVAGEAKNIQYF. The CDR3 DNA follows: TGTGCCAGCTCACCAGTGGCAGGGGAGGCCAAAAACATTCAGTACTTC.

This clonotype occurred many times. This chain's CDR3 is CASSPVARGGYTF. CDR3 in DNA: TGTGCCAGCAGCCCGGTCGCCAGGGGTGGCTACACCTTC. This chain connects TRBV14 to TRBJ1-2, with D possibly matching TRBD1 (6 bases). The V end was cut by 4 bases, the J end by 7 bases, with 13 bases between. CDR3 length: 13 residues. From germline, CDR1 is SGHDN and CDR2 FVKESK.